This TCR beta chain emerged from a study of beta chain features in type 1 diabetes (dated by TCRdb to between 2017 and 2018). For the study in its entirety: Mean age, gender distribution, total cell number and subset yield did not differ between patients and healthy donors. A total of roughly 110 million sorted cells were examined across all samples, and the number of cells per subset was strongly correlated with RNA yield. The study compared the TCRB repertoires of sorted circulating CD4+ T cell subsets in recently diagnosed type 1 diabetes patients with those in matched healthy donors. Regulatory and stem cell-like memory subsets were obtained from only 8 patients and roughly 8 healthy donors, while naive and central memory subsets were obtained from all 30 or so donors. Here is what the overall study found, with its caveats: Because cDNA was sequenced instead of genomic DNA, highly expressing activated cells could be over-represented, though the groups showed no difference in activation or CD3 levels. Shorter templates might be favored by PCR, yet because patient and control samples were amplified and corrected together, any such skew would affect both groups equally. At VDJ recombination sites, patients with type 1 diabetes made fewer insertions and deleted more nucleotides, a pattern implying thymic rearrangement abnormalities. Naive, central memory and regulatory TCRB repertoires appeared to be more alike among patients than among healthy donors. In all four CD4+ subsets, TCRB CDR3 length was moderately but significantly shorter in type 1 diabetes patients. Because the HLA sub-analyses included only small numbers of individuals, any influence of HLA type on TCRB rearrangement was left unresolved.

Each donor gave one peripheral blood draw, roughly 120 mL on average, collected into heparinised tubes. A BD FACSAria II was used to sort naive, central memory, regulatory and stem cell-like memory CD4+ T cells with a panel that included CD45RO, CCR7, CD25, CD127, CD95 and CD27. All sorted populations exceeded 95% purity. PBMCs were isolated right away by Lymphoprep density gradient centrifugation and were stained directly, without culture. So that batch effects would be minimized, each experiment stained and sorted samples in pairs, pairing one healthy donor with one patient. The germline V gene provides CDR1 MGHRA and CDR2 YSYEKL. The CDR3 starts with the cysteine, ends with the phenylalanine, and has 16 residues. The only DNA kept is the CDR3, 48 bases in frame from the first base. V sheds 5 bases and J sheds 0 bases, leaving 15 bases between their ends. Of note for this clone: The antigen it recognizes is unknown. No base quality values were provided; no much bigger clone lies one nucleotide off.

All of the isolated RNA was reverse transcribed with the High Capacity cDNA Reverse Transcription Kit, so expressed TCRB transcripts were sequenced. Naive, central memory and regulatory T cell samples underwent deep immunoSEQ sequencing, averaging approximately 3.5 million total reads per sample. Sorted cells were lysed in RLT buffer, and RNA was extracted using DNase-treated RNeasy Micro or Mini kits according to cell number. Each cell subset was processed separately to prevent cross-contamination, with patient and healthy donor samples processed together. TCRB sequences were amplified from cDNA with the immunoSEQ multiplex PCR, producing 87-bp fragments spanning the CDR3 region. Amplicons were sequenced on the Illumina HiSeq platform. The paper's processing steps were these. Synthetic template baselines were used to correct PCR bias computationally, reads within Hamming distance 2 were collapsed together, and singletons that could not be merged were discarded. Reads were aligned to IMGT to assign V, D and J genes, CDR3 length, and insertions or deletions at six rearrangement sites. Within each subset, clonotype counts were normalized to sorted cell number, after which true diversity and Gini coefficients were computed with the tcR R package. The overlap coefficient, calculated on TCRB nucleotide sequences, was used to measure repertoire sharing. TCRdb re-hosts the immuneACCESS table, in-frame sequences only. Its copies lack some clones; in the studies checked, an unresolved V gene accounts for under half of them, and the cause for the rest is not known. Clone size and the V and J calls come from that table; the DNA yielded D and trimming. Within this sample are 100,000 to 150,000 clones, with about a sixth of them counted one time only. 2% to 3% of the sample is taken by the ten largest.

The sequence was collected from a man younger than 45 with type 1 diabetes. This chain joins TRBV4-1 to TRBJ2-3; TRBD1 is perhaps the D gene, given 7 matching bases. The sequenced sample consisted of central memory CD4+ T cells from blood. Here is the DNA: TGCGCCAGCAGCATTAGCGGAGGGGGCAGCACAGATACGCAGTATTTT. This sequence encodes CASSISGGGSTDTQYF.